This T cell receptor beta chain emerged from a study of T-cell memory formation after mild COVID-19 (dated by TCRdb to the early 2020s). For the study in its entirety: Most TCR sequence clusters were specific to one of the two donors. Longitudinal TCRalpha and TCRbeta repertoire sequencing tracked T-cell clones expanding and contracting after mild COVID-19 in a couple of donors. Two young, previously healthy adult volunteers made up the cohort, one male and one female.

These reads were obtained on an Illumina NovaSeq 6000. cDNA libraries for TCRalpha and TCRbeta were prepared by 5'RACE using constant-segment primers, with sample barcodes and unique molecular identifiers added. Trizol reagent was used to extract RNA from every sample. The libraries were amplified in two PCR steps, and the second step added a second sample barcode and Illumina TruSeq adapters. The libraries were sequenced on an Illumina NovaSeq using 2 x 150 bp paired-end reads. The authors' pipeline ran thus. With migec v1.2.7, reads were demultiplexed and then collapsed into UMI-guided consensus sequences. Using mixcr v2.1.11, UMI consensuses were aligned to TRA and TRB V and J templates and then assembled into clonotypes. A clonotype was counted as expanded or contracted only if both edgeR and NoisET called the change significant, with noise models trained on biological replicates. For edgeR calls, a false discovery rate-adjusted p below 0.01 and a log2 fold-change threshold of 1 were applied. As an exploratory analysis of dynamics, max-normalized trajectories of the 1000 most abundant clonotypes were examined with PCA combined with hierarchical clustering. The CD4 or CD8 phenotype of responding clones was assigned using the separately sequenced CD4+ and CD8+ repertoires. TCRdb reprocessing: public reads trimmed at Q25 with fastp, clones called with MiXCR, in-frame beta chains kept. Here each entry gathers all rows of one CDR3 protein and keeps the most common genes and DNA. The V and J calls come from TCRdb's annotation, not from the publication. For this sample there are around 370,000 distinct CDR3 sequences; roughly 21% appear just once. Of the sample, roughly an eighth is held by the ten largest clones.

The trim is 1 base for V and 3 bases for J, with a gap of 16 bases between the germline ends. Taken from cysteine to phenylalanine, the CDR3 has 16 residues. Solely the CDR3 DNA is kept, with 48 bases framed from the first base. Ficoll-Paque density gradient centrifugation was used to isolate PBMCs. The table lists this clonotype with a few counts. Its antigen remains undetermined. Within one base of it there is no much larger clone, and no base qualities were kept. Overall study results and their limits: Contracting CD4+ clones were located mainly in the CM and EM memory subsets, whereas CD8+ clones were found to be enriched in EMRA. The second-wave clones that peaked on day 37 were not confirmed to be SARS-CoV-2 specific. The detection of some responding clones in pre-infection memory suggests that pre-existing cross-reactive memory T cells joined the SARS-CoV-2 response. Clones that contracted from day 15 to 85 showed balanced CD4/CD8 phenotypes, whereas a second wave of clones that expanded from day 15 to 37 leaned towards CD4+. The study included only a couple of mild cases, and larger cohorts that include severe cases with pre-infection samples were judged to be necessary.

The sequencing input was PBMCs or a T cell subset sorted from them (not recorded which). This sequence originates from an adult woman who had mild COVID-19 (a few samples of this study predate the infection). The sample titles of this study are shuffled in the database, so cell type and time point are left out; the donor was told from shared clones. The V gene is TRBV12-3 or TRBV12-4 and the J gene is TRBJ2-7, and the D gene may be TRBD1, 6 bases matching. The DNA sequence is TGTGCCAGCAGTTTAGACTCGCTAACAGGGTACTACGAGCAGTACTTC. It codes for CASSLDSLTGYYEQYF.